A single sample gave rise to the 11 T cell receptor beta chains below, sequenced in a study of control samples from healthy donors and cancer patients. Libraries were prepared by immunoSEQ multiplex PCR; TCRdb keeps only in-frame clonotypes and omits some of them. The sample consists of under 450,000 clones, around nine tenths of them appearing once. The sample consisted of PBMCs. These receptor sequences come from a man between 40 and 49 years old with head and neck cancer.

The chain employs TRBV6-6 and TRBJ2-3, with 8 bases lining up with TRBD1. Unmatched junction bases numbered 9, after V lost 4 bases and J lost 6 bases. CDR3 size: 15 residues. CDR1 and CDR2 (germline): MNHNY, SVGAGI (reference sequence). In nucleotides, the CDR3 is TGTGCCAGCAGTTTGGGCAGGGGGCAGGGGGATACGCAGTATTTT. Its protein is CASSLGRGQGDTQYF.

This rearrangement joins TRBV25-1 to TRBJ1-4, with a possible D match to TRBD1 (6 bases). CDR1 MGHDK and CDR2 SYGVNS come from the germline V gene. With 2 bases removed from V and 8 bases from J, the gap between germline ends came to 12 bases. The CDR3 covers 14 residues. CDR3: CASSEGGLGEKLFF. The CDR3 region has the DNA TGTGCCAGCAGTGAAGGGGGCCTCGGGGAAAAACTGTTTTTT.

The gene calls are TRBV3-1 (or the pseudogene TRBV3-2) and TRBJ2-3; 7 bases line up with TRBD2. Germline loops: CDR1 LGHDT, CDR2 YNNKEL (reference sequence). The length of the CDR3 is 15 residues. Trimming cost V 4 bases and J 5 bases; bases outside gene matches: 9. CDR3 coding DNA: TGTGCCAGCAGCCTAAGCGGTGGGAGGGAAGATACGCAGTATTTT. As protein: CASSLSGGREDTQYF.

The J gene is TRBJ1-2, the V gene TRBV30; D remains ambiguous. V was clipped by 0 bases and J by 8 bases, with 10 bases between them. Per germline, CDR1 GTSNPN and CDR2 SVGIG (reference sequence). The length of the CDR3 is 12 residues. DNA of the CDR3: TGTGCCTGGAGTGTACTTGGGTACGGCTACACCTTC. Encoded protein: CAWSVLGYGYTF.

The chain has TRBV24-1 and TRBJ2-5, with D perhaps TRBD1 or TRBD2 (5 bases each). Germline loops: CDR1 KGHDR, CDR2 SFDVKD. Deletions cut 4 bases from V and 4 bases from J, with 15 bases between. This CDR3 spans 15 amino acids. CDR3 nucleotide sequence: TGTGCCACCAGTGACGACAGAGGGGCAGCAGAGACCCAGTACTTC. Translated: CATSDDRGAAETQYF.

CDR3 coding DNA: TGTGCCAGCAGCCTGACAGTTTTCTATGGCTACACCTTC. Amino acid sequence: CASSLTVFYGYTF. The genes are TRBV12-3 or TRBV12-4 and TRBJ1-2; D possibly corresponds to TRBD1 (5 bases). The CDR3 covers 13 residues. The V end was cut by 6 bases, the J end by 4 bases, with 12 bases between.

The J gene is TRBJ2-1, the V gene TRBV6-5, with unresolved D. Looked up from germline, CDR1 is MNHEY and CDR2 is SVGAGI. Trimming cost V 2 bases and J 6 bases, with 17 bases left between them. The length of the CDR3 is 16 residues. CDR3 region: CASSYSRGAWRNEQFF. The DNA of the CDR3 is TGTGCCAGCAGTTACAGTCGCGGTGCGTGGCGCAATGAGCAGTTCTTC.

This clone showed up just once. V usage is TRBV2 and J usage is TRBJ1-2; perhaps TRBD1 as D (6 bases). There are 14 residues in the CDR3. V was cut by 4 bases and J by 2 bases, with 11 bases left in between. Germline V gene data show CDR1 as SNHLY and CDR2 as FYNNEI. The CDR3 here is CASSAGGQNYGYTF. CDR3 coding DNA: TGTGCCAGCAGTGCAGGAGGACAGAACTATGGCTACACCTTC.

The genes are TRBV12-3 or TRBV12-4 and TRBJ1-6, with D uncertain. There are 13 residues in the CDR3. Trimming took 4 bases from V and 7 from J, leaving 8 bases between them. The CDR3 protein is CASSWERNSPLHF. The DNA of the CDR3 is TGTGCCAGCAGTTGGGAAAGGAATTCACCCCTCCACTTT.

V is TRBV10-3 and J is TRBJ2-5; tentatively, D is TRBD1 or TRBD2 (5 bases each). The V end was cut by 3 bases, the J end by 0 bases, with 8 bases between. Germline CDR1 is ENHRY and CDR2 is SYGVKD. The CDR3 is 14 residues long. The DNA for the CDR3 is TGTGCCATCAGTGAACGAGGGGACCAAGAGACCCAGTACTTC. Its protein product is CAISERGDQETQYF.

J is TRBJ2-2 and V is TRBV25-1; 8 nucleotides agree with TRBD1. Germline V gene sequence: CDR1 MGHDK, CDR2 SYGVNS. Unmatched junction bases numbered 8, after V lost 6 bases and J lost 2 bases. CDR3 size: 16 residues. The CDR3 DNA is TGTGCCAGCAGGGACGACAGGGGATTTAACACCGGGGAGCTGTTTTTT. This codes for CASRDDRGFNTGELFF.